Below, 25 T cell receptor beta chains from the same sample are listed, as sequenced in a study of shared clonotypes between healthy human individuals. Sequencing used immunoSEQ multiplex PCR; TCRdb keeps in-frame clones, though not all of them. The sample has 1.6 million or so clones; about 98.5% are singletons. The specimen sequenced was naive CD4+ T cells sorted from blood. Subset reported: CD45RA+ positively selected. The receptors stem from a man younger than 40 in good health.

The V and J genes are TRBV10-3 and TRBJ2-1; 8 bases align to TRBD1. The J segment lost 4 bases and the V segment lost 6 bases, leaving 8 bases of the junction unmatched. The V gene's germline CDR1 is ENHRY and CDR2 SYGVKD. This CDR3 is 15 amino acids long. For the CDR3, the DNA is TGTGCCATCAGGGCTGAGGGACAGGTTTACAATGAGCAGTTCTTC. Protein: CAIRAEGQVYNEQFF.

J is TRBJ2-5 and V is TRBV7-2; 7 positions match TRBD1. V gave up 6 bases and J gave up 1 base; unmatched junction bases: 8. This CDR3 spans 15 amino acids. Germline V lookup: CDR1 SGHTA, CDR2 FQGNSA. The CDR3 region is CASSPTGIVQETQYF. As DNA, the CDR3 is TGTGCCAGCAGTCCGACAGGGATAGTCCAAGAGACCCAGTACTTC.

V and J are TRBV30 and TRBJ1-5, with D uncertain. Germline loops: CDR1 GTSNPN, CDR2 SVGIG (reference sequence). V was shortened by 1 base and J by 5 bases, with 6 bases between the two germline ends. This CDR3 contains 12 residues. In DNA form, the CDR3 reads TGTGCCTGGAGTGACCAGGATCAGCCCCAGCATTTT. Its protein is CAWSDQDQPQHF. The full variable domain, in which reference TRBV30 and TRBJ1-5 provide the parts outside the CDR3, is SQTIHQWPATLVQPVGSPLSLECTVEGTSNPNLYWYRQAAGRGLQLLFYSVGIGQISSEVPQNLSASRPQDRQFILSSKKLLLSDSGFYLCAWSDQDQPQHFGDGTRLSIL.

The chain couples TRBV2 to TRBJ1-2; tentatively, D is TRBD1 (5 bases). The length of the CDR3 is 14 residues. Germline V lookup: CDR1 SNHLY, CDR2 FYNNEI. V lost 4 bases and J 6 bases, leaving 15 bases between the germline ends. The CDR3: CASSVWGEGDGYTF. CDR3 DNA: TGTGCCAGCAGTGTATGGGGGGAGGGAGATGGCTACACCTTC.

This CDR3 reads CATGGASRETQYF. The CDR3 nucleotides are TGTGCCACGGGAGGGGCTAGCCGGGAGACCCAGTACTTC. The gene calls are TRBV2 and TRBJ2-5, with 8 positions matching TRBD2. V lost 10 bases to trimming and J lost 5 bases; unmatched junction nucleotides: 9. The CDR3 runs 13 residues. Germline-derived CDR1 and CDR2 are SNHLY and FYNNEI.

The CDR3 DNA reads as TGTGCCAGCTCACCGGACAGCCAGCGGTCTAACTATGGCTACACCTTC. As protein: CASSPDSQRSNYGYTF. The chain joins TRBV18 to TRBJ1-2; tentatively, D is TRBD1 (6 bases). The CDR3 is 16 amino acids. CDR1 and CDR2 (germline): KGHSH, LQKENI. V was pared by 3 bases and J by 0 bases, with 14 bases between.

The J gene is TRBJ2-2, the V gene TRBV7-2; D is perhaps TRBD2 (5 bases). V was cut by 4 bases and J by 3 bases, with 12 bases left in between. Germline CDR1 and CDR2: SGHTA and FQGNSA. The CDR3 runs to 15 residues. The CDR3, as DNA: TGTGCCAGCAGCTCCAGCGGAGTGTACACCGGGGAGCTGTTTTTT. Encoded protein: CASSSSGVYTGELFF.

This rearrangement joins TRBV11-3 to TRBJ2-5; D ambiguous. Germline V gene data show CDR1 as SGHNT and CDR2 as YENEEA. V was pared by 5 bases and J by 3 bases, with 16 bases between. There are 15 residues in the CDR3. The CDR3 DNA reads as TGTGCCAGCAGCCCCGGGCGGAGCCGAGAAGAGACCCAGTACTTC. This sequence encodes CASSPGRSREETQYF.

On this clone itself: Other DNA sequences in the sample encode the same CDR3. The chain combines TRBV15 with TRBJ1-2; no reliable D call. This CDR3 contains 14 residues. Germline CDR1 and CDR2: LNHNV and YYDKDF (reference sequence). The ends were cut back, 1 base at V and 2 bases at J, with 8 bases in the middle. CDR3 loop: CATSRGGDNYGYTF. The CDR3 DNA reads TGTGCCACCAGCAGAGGAGGAGACAACTATGGCTACACCTTC.

This clone appeared a single time. The chain recombines TRBV6-5 with TRBJ1-1, with D possibly TRBD1 on 6 matching bases. V was trimmed by 6 bases and J by 0 bases, leaving 11 bases between them. Germline V gene lookup returns CDR1 MNHEY and CDR2 SVGAGI. The CDR3 covers 14 residues. The CDR3 reads CASSLRDMNTEAFF. In DNA, the CDR3 is TGTGCCAGCAGCCTCCGGGACATGAACACTGAAGCTTTCTTT.

CDR3 in DNA: TGTGCCAGCAGCTTAGCCTCACAGAATAATGAAAAACTGTTTTTT. Residues: CASSLASQNNEKLFF. The chain employs TRBV7-9 and TRBJ1-4; D is unresolved. Germline V CDR1 and CDR2: SEHNR, FQNEAQ (reference sequence). The germline V and J ends were trimmed by 0 bases and 4 bases, with 9 bases remaining between them. This CDR3 has 15 amino acids.

V is TRBV10-3 and J is TRBJ2-7, with TRBD1 matching over 7 bases. CDR3 length equals 16 residues. CDR1 and CDR2 (germline): ENHRY, SYGVKD. Trimming at V came to 4 bases and at J to 2 bases, leaving 11 bases not matched to a gene. For the CDR3, the DNA is TGTGCCATCAGTGGGCCGCAGGGGGTGTCAGCCTACGAGCAGTACTTC. Amino acids: CAISGPQGVSAYEQYF.

V and J are TRBV7-2 and TRBJ2-3; D gene uncertain. The germline V gene has CDR1 SGHTA and CDR2 FQGNSA. Trimming removed 6 bases from V and 6 bases from J, with 10 bases in between. The length of the CDR3 is 12 residues. As DNA, the CDR3 is TGTGCCAGCAGTGCTAGATACGATACGCAGTATTTT. Protein product: CASSARYDTQYF.

The rearrangement joins TRBV29-1 to TRBJ2-3; 10 nucleotides line up with TRBD2. The V segment lost 0 bases and the J segment 1 base; nucleotides outside the gene matches: 1. Germline CDR1 reads SQVTM; CDR2 reads ANQGSEA. The CDR3 totals 15 residues. The CDR3 coding sequence is TGCAGCGTTGAAGATCTAGCGGGGGGCACAGATACGCAGTATTTT. Its protein is CSVEDLAGGTDTQYF.

The J gene is TRBJ2-7, the V gene TRBV6-6; 9 bases are a match to TRBD1. The CDR3 extends over 14 amino acids. The germline V gene encodes CDR1 MNHNY and CDR2 SVGAGI (reference sequence). Trimming at V came to 1 base and at J to 3 bases, leaving 1 base not matched to a gene. The CDR3: CASSYLDRGYEQYF. In DNA, the CDR3 is TGTGCCAGCAGTTACTTGGACAGGGGCTACGAGCAGTACTTC.

J is TRBJ2-7 and V is TRBV5-5; no clear D. V shed 5 bases and J shed 0 bases, with 9 bases lying between them. The CDR3 runs 13 residues. CDR1 is SGHKS, CDR2 YYEKEE, per germline (reference sequence). The CDR3 loop reads CASSQLSSYEQYF. CDR3 DNA: TGTGCCAGCAGTCAGCTTAGCTCCTACGAGCAGTACTTC.

The chain couples TRBV9 to TRBJ2-2; D assignment may be TRBD1 or TRBD2 (7 bases each). V dropped 1 base and J dropped 7 bases, with 29 bases sitting between them. The CDR3 has 20 residues. Germline values: CDR1 SGDLS, CDR2 YYNGEE. The CDR3 protein is CASSVSGTANREGRSGELFF. The CDR3 bases are TGTGCCAGCAGCGTATCAGGGACAGCAAATAGGGAGGGGAGGAGCGGGGAGCTGTTTTTT.

The gene calls are TRBV5-1 and TRBJ2-1; D is unresolved. This CDR3 region has 15 residues. Germline values: CDR1 SGHRS, CDR2 YFSETQ. V gave up 6 bases and J gave up 1 base, with 14 bases separating them. Here the CDR3 reads CASTPLSLSYNEQFF. The CDR3 DNA follows: TGCGCCAGCACCCCCTTGTCCTTATCCTACAATGAGCAGTTCTTC.

The gene calls are TRBV30 and TRBJ1-1; D gene uncertain. CDR1 is GTSNPN and CDR2 is SVGIG in the germline V gene (reference sequence). V gave up 2 bases and J gave up 11 bases, with 15 bases separating them. The CDR3 spans 12 residues. The CDR3 DNA follows: TGTGCCTGGAGTAAGGACCGAGAGGATGCTTTCTTT. This sequence encodes CAWSKDREDAFF.

This chain connects TRBV7-2 to TRBJ2-6; D remains ambiguous. V dropped 7 bases and J dropped 2 bases, with 9 bases sitting between them. Germline CDR1 SGHTA, CDR2 FQGNSA. This CDR3 has 14 residues. Here the CDR3 DNA reads TGTGCCAGCACAAAAGTGACTGGGGCCAACGTCCTGACTTTC. Its translation is CASTKVTGANVLTF.

The sample holds one count of this clone. This chain joins TRBV2 and TRBJ2-3; D not resolved. Germline V gene sequence: CDR1 SNHLY, CDR2 FYNNEI. This CDR3 has 13 residues. Trimming shortened V by 2 bases and J by 4 bases, and 7 bases separated the two germline ends. The CDR3 DNA sequence: TGTGCCAGCAGTGAATTAGGGTCAGATACGCAGTATTTT. Translation: CASSELGSDTQYF.

This clone was seen a single time. The rearrangement uses TRBV6-1 and TRBJ1-4; weak D call: TRBD1 (6 bases). The V end was cut by 1 base, the J end by 4 bases, with 13 bases between. Germline V gene data show CDR1 as MNHNS and CDR2 as SASEGT. The CDR3 length is 16 residues. As DNA, the CDR3 is TGTGCCAGCAGTGAAGTGGGGGGCTACGGTAATGAAAAACTGTTTTTT. It encodes CASSEVGGYGNEKLFF.

About this clone itself: Other DNA sequences of this sample code for an identical CDR3. The chain is built from TRBV6-1 and TRBJ2-7; no clear D gene. Trimming shortened V by 1 base and J by 4 bases, and 5 bases separated the two germline ends. The CDR3 spans 12 residues. Germline CDR1 is MNHNS and CDR2 is SASEGT. CDR3 amino acids: CASSEGGYEQYF. The DNA of the CDR3 is TGTGCCAGCAGTGAAGGTGGATACGAGCAGTACTTC.

The chain combines TRBV18 with TRBJ1-4; 7 bases match TRBD1. This CDR3 has 13 amino acids. Trimming at V came to 3 bases and at J to 8 bases, leaving 3 bases not matched to a gene. In germline, CDR1 is KGHSH, CDR2 LQKENI. The CDR3 bases are TGTGCCAGCTCACCCTGGACAGGCGAAAAACTGTTTTTT. Residues: CASSPWTGEKLFF. The complete variable domain, with remaining parts taken from reference TRBV18 and TRBJ1-4, reads NAGVMQNPRHLVRRRGQEARLRCSPMKGHSHVYWYRQLPEEGLKFMVYLQKENIIDESGMPKERFSAEFPKEGPSILRIQQVVRGDSAAYFCASSPWTGEKLFFGSGTQLSVL.

With respect to this clone: The conserved phenylalanine or tryptophan normally closing the CDR3 is absent here, so this likely arose from a read error. No DNA is shown, since the ends of the CDR3 on it are uncertain; the CDR3 is the one TCRdb lists. This chain uses TRBV2 with TRBJ2-7; the table assigns TRBD2, which was not confirmed against the DNA. The CDR3 comprises 11 residues, both ends counted. Germline loops: CDR1 SNHLY, CDR2 FYNNEI. This CDR3 is CASSVFPLVFL.